This TCR beta chain was captured by sequencing in a study of technical replicates of blood from a handful of donors. Some clones are missing from TCRdb's copy, which holds only in-frame ones; the method was immunoSEQ multiplex PCR. The data show tens of thousands of clones, with 94% seen just once and about 0.26% held by the top ten. The germline V gene has CDR1 MNHEY and CDR2 SMNVEV (reference sequence). The CDR3 is 17 residues long. V was pared by 2 bases and J by 0 bases, with 5 bases of the junction left unmatched. The V call is TRBV27, the J call TRBJ2-1; 9 bases are shared with TRBD2. The material sequenced was T cells isolated from PBMCs. The source is a human donor in good health. The CDR3 is CASSLGTSSSSYNEQFF. The CDR3 DNA follows: TGTGCCAGCAGTTTAGGGACTAGCTCGAGCTCCTACAATGAGCAGTTCTTC.